This passage covers 27 T cell receptor beta chains from one sample sequenced in a study of Tregs in tolerant kidney transplant recipients. TCRdb's copy holds only in-frame clones and misses some; the assay was immunoSEQ multiplex PCR. The sample has some 64,000 clones, under 98% seen once. Sequences were derived from Tregs from blood, sampled before the transplant. These receptors originate from a human donor who received a combined kidney and bone marrow transplant.

The chain uses TRBV6-5 and TRBJ2-7; TRBD2 matches 7 bases. J lost 1 base, V lost 7 bases, and 10 bases had no gene match. This CDR3 spans 15 amino acids. CDR1 and CDR2 from the germline V gene are MNHEY and SVGAGI. The CDR3 DNA reads as TGTGCCAGCACCGGAGGTACTAGCGCTTCCTACGAGCAGTACTTC. Translated: CASTGGTSASYEQYF.

The rearrangement links TRBV10-3 to TRBJ1-2; D is undetermined. This CDR3 region has 15 residues. Trimming removed 2 bases from V and 4 bases from J, with 14 bases in between. Germline loops: CDR1 ENHRY, CDR2 SYGVKD. The CDR3 DNA is TGTGCCATCAGTGAGCCCTCACGACGGGGCTATGGCTACACCTTC. This gives the protein CAISEPSRRGYGYTF.

This clone was recorded once. V is TRBV5-1 and J is TRBJ1-4; 8 bases map to TRBD1. The CDR3 contains 14 residues. After removal of 1 base from V and 10 bases from J, the junction contained 6 bases not matched to a gene. Looked up from germline, CDR1 is SGHRS and CDR2 is YFSETQ. The CDR3 is CASSLSGQGRKLFF. The CDR3 region has the DNA TGCGCCAGCAGCTTGTCTGGACAGGGTAGAAAACTGTTTTTT.

The chain uses TRBV30 and TRBJ2-1; TRBD2 agrees at 9 bases. With V trimmed by 3 bases and J by 5 bases, 17 bases remained unmatched. The CDR3 has 18 amino acids. Germline-derived CDR1 and CDR2 are GTSNPN and SVGIG (reference sequence). CDR3 nucleotides: TGTGCCTGGAGCTCCCCTCGGCGGGGGGGCCTAGCGCACAATGAGCAGTTCTTC. This gives the protein CAWSSPRRGGLAHNEQFF.

As to this clone: In the same sample, other DNA sequences code for this CDR3. This chain joins TRBV7-2 and TRBJ1-1; 9 bases agree with TRBD1. CDR1 and CDR2 (germline): SGHTA, FQGNSA. V trimming: 4 bases; J trimming: 5 bases; junction bases outside the gene matches: 2. The CDR3 loop spans 13 amino acids. CDR3 in amino acids: CASSSDRGTEAFF. CDR3 in DNA: TGTGCCAGCAGCTCGGACAGGGGAACTGAAGCTTTCTTT.

CDR3 bases: TGTGCCAGCAGCTCAGAGCTGGTCGTAGGGGAAAATGGCTACACCTTC. As protein: CASSSELVVGENGYTF. This chain links TRBV9 with TRBJ1-2; tentatively, D is TRBD1 (5 bases). The germline V gene encodes CDR1 SGDLS and CDR2 YYNGEE. With 4 bases removed from V and 6 bases from J, the gap between germline ends came to 22 bases. The CDR3 has 16 amino acids.

The chain couples TRBV14 to TRBJ2-1; a possible D gene is TRBD2 (7 bases). V gave up 2 bases and J gave up 7 bases, with 12 bases separating them. The CDR3 is made up of 14 amino acids. Germline V lookup: CDR1 SGHDN, CDR2 FVKESK. The CDR3 sequence is CASSQWGGLNEQFF. The DNA for the CDR3 is TGTGCCAGCAGCCAATGGGGGGGCCTGAATGAGCAGTTCTTC.

The chain couples TRBV9 to TRBJ1-6; D ambiguous. Germline V gives CDR1 SGDLS, CDR2 YYNGEE. This CDR3 is built from 15 residues. V was clipped by 3 bases and J by 10 bases, with 17 bases between them. Written as DNA, the CDR3 is TGTGCCAGCAGCGGACAAAGACACGGCGGGTCACCCCTCCACTTT. This encodes CASSGQRHGGSPLHF.

V gene TRBV6-5 combines with J gene TRBJ2-7, with D tentatively TRBD2 (6 bases). Germline CDR1 and CDR2: MNHEY and SVGAGI. The CDR3 covers 13 residues. V was trimmed by 5 bases and J by 3 bases, leaving 11 bases between them. Written as DNA, the CDR3 is TGTGCCAGCAGTCTCTTCGGGGGCTACGAGCAGTACTTC. This codes for CASSLFGGYEQYF.

V and J are TRBV4-1 and TRBJ1-5, with 10 bases that match TRBD1. The CDR3 sequence is 16 residues long. The V gene's germline CDR1 is MGHRA and CDR2 YSYEKL. V was pared by 1 base and J by 1 base, with 1 base of the junction left unmatched. CDR3 DNA: TGCGCCAGCAGCCAAGCGGGACAGGGGAGCAATCAGCCCCAGCATTTT. The encoded protein is CASSQAGQGSNQPQHF.

The chain employs TRBV7-2 and TRBJ2-1; D gene ambiguous. The V gene lost 1 base and the J gene lost 0 bases, with 10 bases spanning the gap. Germline CDR1 and CDR2: SGHTA and FQGNSA. This CDR3 region has 16 residues. The CDR3 DNA sequence: TGTGCCAGCAGCTTAGGGCCCAATCCCTCCTACAATGAGCAGTTCTTC. Protein: CASSLGPNPSYNEQFF.

This chain joins TRBV10-3 and TRBJ1-2; TRBD1 matches 7 bases. Unmatched junction bases numbered 4, after V lost 6 bases and J lost 3 bases. This CDR3 spans 13 amino acids. Per germline, CDR1 ENHRY and CDR2 SYGVKD. The chain's CDR3 is CAIRVGTDYGYTF. The CDR3 coding sequence is TGTGCCATCAGGGTAGGGACAGACTATGGCTACACCTTC.

The chain couples TRBV18 to TRBJ2-7, with 9 bases matching TRBD1. The J segment lost 1 base and the V segment lost 5 bases, leaving 6 bases of the junction unmatched. The CDR3 has 15 amino acids. CDR1 KGHSH and CDR2 LQKENI come from the germline V gene. The CDR3 loop is CASSLTGGISYEQYF. In DNA, the CDR3 is TGTGCCAGCTCATTGACAGGGGGAATTTCCTACGAGCAGTACTTC.

The CDR3 spells CAITSGRANEQFF. Written as DNA, the CDR3 is TGTGCCATCACTAGCGGGAGGGCTAATGAGCAGTTCTTC. The chain recombines TRBV10-3 with TRBJ2-1, with 12 bases aligning to TRBD2. Germline V gene sequence: CDR1 ENHRY, CDR2 SYGVKD. With V trimmed by 7 bases and J by 7 bases, 2 bases remained unmatched. This CDR3 spans 13 amino acids.

This chain uses TRBV11-2 with TRBJ2-7; D is unclear. Germline CDR1 SGHAT, CDR2 FQNNGV. CDR3 length equals 13 residues. The V end was cut by 5 bases, the J end by 2 bases, with 10 bases between. CDR3 sequence (DNA): TGTGCCAGCAGCCGCGTTCTAGCCTACGAGCAGTACTTC. Translation gives CASSRVLAYEQYF.

The chain links TRBV7-2 to TRBJ2-1, with 8 bases aligning to TRBD2. V lost 5 bases and J lost 9; bases outside the gene matches: 21. Germline CDR1 reads SGHTA; CDR2 reads FQGNSA. The CDR3 spans 18 residues. The CDR3 sequence is CASSTRGLAKSLFGEQFF. Written as DNA, the CDR3 is TGTGCCAGCAGCACTAGAGGACTAGCCAAGTCATTATTCGGTGAGCAGTTCTTC.

This chain uses TRBV7-2 with TRBJ2-7, with D unclear. The V gene lost 1 base and the J gene lost 2 bases, with 9 bases spanning the gap. The CDR3 extends over 14 amino acids. From germline, CDR1 is SGHTA and CDR2 FQGNSA. CDR3 in amino acids: CASSLGRVTYEQYF. In DNA, the CDR3 is TGTGCCAGCAGCTTAGGTCGCGTTACCTACGAGCAGTACTTC.

This clone was found once. CDR3 sequence (DNA): TGCGCCAGCAGCCAAGATTTAGGTTCGGGAGTATATGGCTACACCTTC. Amino acids: CASSQDLGSGVYGYTF. This chain uses TRBV4-1 with TRBJ1-2; D call uncertain. Trimming left V 0 bases short and J 5 bases short, with 16 bases between. The CDR3 totals 16 residues. Germline CDR1 and CDR2: MGHRA and YSYEKL.

The sample holds one count of this clone. The CDR3 DNA sequence: TGTGCCAGCAGACTCCTCGACAGGGCTAATTCACCCCTCCACTTT. It encodes CASRLLDRANSPLHF. This chain joins TRBV11-2 and TRBJ1-6, with TRBD1 identical over 7 bases. Germline lookup yields CDR1 SGHAT and CDR2 FQNNGV. The J segment lost 6 bases and the V segment lost 6 bases, leaving 8 bases of the junction unmatched. The CDR3 covers 15 residues.

The rearrangement joins TRBV5-5 to TRBJ2-2; weak D call: TRBD1 (5 bases). The V gene's germline CDR1 is SGHKS and CDR2 YYEKEE (reference sequence). The CDR3 totals 14 residues. V dropped 4 bases and J dropped 0 bases, with 7 bases sitting between them. CDR3 residues: CASSPTANTGELFF. CDR3 nucleotides: TGTGCCAGCAGCCCGACAGCGAACACCGGGGAGCTGTTTTTT.

The V and J genes are TRBV5-1 and TRBJ2-7; a weak D match, TRBD2 (6 bases). This CDR3 comprises 12 residues. Looked up from germline, CDR1 is SGHRS and CDR2 is YFSETQ. Trimming took 2 bases from V and 5 from J, leaving 8 bases between them. Written as DNA, the CDR3 is TGCGCCAGCAGCTTACCGGGAGACGAGCAGTACTTC. This gives the protein CASSLPGDEQYF.

The chain couples TRBV18 to TRBJ2-2; no clear D. In germline, CDR1 is KGHSH, CDR2 LQKENI. V lost 2 bases and J lost 1, with 8 bases in between. The CDR3 loop spans 15 amino acids. The CDR3 DNA reads as TGTGCCAGCTCACCAGTAGTCGTGAACACCGGGGAGCTGTTTTTT. It is translated as CASSPVVVNTGELFF.

DNA for the CDR3: TGTGCCAGTAGTATAGGGAAGGGACTAGCACATACGATGGCGCAGTACTTC. This codes for CASSIGKGLAHTMAQYF. The rearrangement links TRBV19 to TRBJ2-7; 9 bases map to TRBD2. J gave up 9 bases and V 1 base, and 16 bases lay outside the gene matches. Germline assignment: CDR1 LNHDA and CDR2 SQIVND (reference sequence). This CDR3 is built from 17 residues. Looking up the rest from reference TRBV19 and TRBJ2-7 gives the full variable domain: DGGITQSPKYLFRKEGQNVTLSCEQNLNHDAMYWYRQDPGQGLRLIYYSQIVNDFQKGDIAEGYSVSREKKESFPLTVTSAQKNPTAFYLCASSIGKGLAHTMAQYFGPGTRLTVT.

Only one count was recorded for this clone. In nucleotides, the CDR3 is TGTGCCAGCAGCCCGCGGACTGGGTTCTACAATGAGCAGTTCTTC. Protein sequence: CASSPRTGFYNEQFF. The chain recombines TRBV7-2 with TRBJ2-1; TRBD2 might be the D (5 bases). Germline V gene lookup returns CDR1 SGHTA and CDR2 FQGNSA. Deletions cut 5 bases from V and 3 bases from J, with 14 bases between. This CDR3 region has 15 residues. The whole variable domain, remainder taken from reference TRBV7-2 and TRBJ2-1, is GAGVSQSPSNKVTEKGKDVELRCDPISGHTALYWYRQSLGQGLEFLIYFQGNSAPDKSGLPSDRFSAERTGGSVSTLTIQRTQQEDSAVYLCASSPRTGFYNEQFFGPGTRLTVL.

With regard to this clone: One end of the junction varies from germline; a read error may be responsible. The chain carries TRBV7-2 and TRBJ1-4, with D possibly matching TRBD1 (5 bases). This CDR3 contains 15 residues. Germline loops: CDR1 SGHTA, CDR2 FQGNSA. The CDR3 loop reads CASSWIGATNEKLFF. The CDR3 nucleotides read TGTGCCAGCAGCTGGATAGGGGCAACGAATGAAAAACTGTTTTTT.

The chain is built from TRBV12-5 and TRBJ2-1; 12 positions agree with TRBD2. Germline assignment: CDR1 LGHNT and CDR2 FRNRAP. J was trimmed by 2 bases and V by 1 base; bases with no gene match: 15. The CDR3 has 21 residues. In nucleotides, the CDR3 is TGTGCTAGTGGTTTGGCCCTCTCGGCACTAGCGGGAGGATGGGCCTACAATGAGCAGTTCTTC. This encodes CASGLALSALAGGWAYNEQFF.

This rearrangement joins TRBV29-1 to TRBJ1-2, with TRBD1 matching 9 bases. The CDR3 contains 15 residues. Germline CDR1 is SQVTM and CDR2 is ANQGSEA. V lost 6 bases and J lost 4; bases outside the gene matches: 12. The CDR3 DNA is TGCAGCGTCGATCAACAGGGGGCGCCGAGCTATGGCTACACCTTC. Encoded protein: CSVDQQGAPSYGYTF.